Listed below are T cell receptor beta chains from one sample, sequenced in a study of control samples from healthy donors and cancer patients. The method was immunoSEQ multiplex PCR; TCRdb's version includes in-frame clones alone and lacks a portion of them. In the table there are around 94,000 clones, around 86% of which are singletons. Sequencing was performed on blood. Every receptor here comes from a woman aged 50 to 60 in good health. Both conserved end residues are part of each CDR3. D genes are given only for firm matches. The size field is filled for only some rows; it gives once, few, many or a size class.

cdr3_length j_call clone_size d_call v_call cdr3_nt cdr3_aa
18 TRBJ2-1 once - TRBV4-3 TGCGCCAGCAGCCAAGATCGGGGCGGGGGCTCATCGGGGTTTGAGCAGTTCTTC CASSQDRGGGSSGFEQFF
17 TRBJ1-4 - - TRBV9 TGTGCCAGCAGCGTAGGGGGGGGGAACCCAACTAATGAAAAACTGTTTTTT CASSVGGGNPTNEKLFF
15 TRBJ2-3 - TRBD1 TRBV27 TGTGCCAGCAGTTCCAAGGGACAGACCACAGATACGCAGTATTTT CASSSKGQTTDTQYF
16 TRBJ1-2 - TRBD1 TRBV5-5 TGTGCCAGCAGCTTATATCTCGGACAGGACTTCTATGGCTACACCTTC CASSLYLGQDFYGYTF
15 TRBJ2-7 - - TRBV27 TGTGCCAGCAGTAGGCGGGCAGGACAGTCCTACGAGCAGTACTTC CASSRRAGQSYEQYF
19 TRBJ2-3 - TRBD2 TRBV9 TGTGCCAGCAGCGTAGCGGGTAGCGGGGGGTCTACTAGCACAGATACGCAGTATTTT CASSVAGSGGSTSTDTQYF
15 TRBJ2-3 - TRBD1 TRBV5-1 TGCGCCAGCAGCCCTCGGGGGACAGGGCTAGATACGCAGTATTTT CASSPRGTGLDTQYF
17 TRBJ1-5 - - TRBV28 TGTGCCAGCAGTGTAGGGTTGGGGACAAATAGCAATCAGCCCCAGCATTTT CASSVGLGTNSNQPQHF
17 TRBJ2-5 - - TRBV11-2 TGTGCCAGCAGATATGGGAGAGGGCAGCAAAGACAAGAGACCCAGTACTTC CASRYGRGQQRQETQYF
14 TRBJ1-5 - TRBD1 TRBV4-2 TGTGCCAGCAGCCGAGACAGGGGGAATCAGCCCCAGCATTTT CASSRDRGNQPQHF
14 TRBJ1-1 - - TRBV5-1 TGCGCCAGCAGTAACAGGCCCCGAAACACTGAAGCTTTCTTT CASSNRPRNTEAFF
14 TRBJ2-7 - - TRBV7-2 TGTGCCAGCAGCTTAGGCTTACAGGGATACGAGCAGTACTTC CASSLGLQGYEQYF
13 TRBJ2-1 - TRBD1 TRBV12-5 TGTGCTAGTGGCACAGGGGTTGATAATGAGCAGTTCTTC CASGTGVDNEQFF
13 TRBJ1-1 - - TRBV7-3 TGTGCCAGCAGCTTAAGGGAAAACACTGAAGCTTTCTTT CASSLRENTEAFF
18 TRBJ2-3 - TRBD2 TRBV7-8 TGTGCCAGCAGCTGGGGACTCGGTAGCGGGGGAAGCACAGATACGCAGTATTTT CASSWGLGSGGSTDTQYF
14 TRBJ2-1 once - TRBV19 TGTGCCAGTAGTATCGGGCGGGCAAGCAATGAGCAGTTCTTC CASSIGRASNEQFF
15 TRBJ1-2 - - TRBV28 TGTGCCAGCAGCATTGGGGGGAATTACCTGTATGGCTACACCTTC CASSIGGNYLYGYTF
13 TRBJ1-2 - TRBD1 TRBV7-9 TGTGCCAGCAGCTCCGGGACAGGGGGAGGCTACACCTTC CASSSGTGGGYTF
14 TRBJ1-5 once - TRBV3-1/TRBV3-2 TGTGCCAGCAGTCTAGGGTATAGCAATCAGCCCCAGCATTTT CASSLGYSNQPQHF
18 TRBJ2-1 - TRBD2 TRBV27 TGTGCCAGCAGTTTAGCGGGAGGGAGGACTAGCGGAAGGAATGAGCAGTTCTTC CASSLAGGRTSGRNEQFF
13 TRBJ2-1 - - TRBV7-9 TGTGCCAGCAGCTTAGAGACCATGGATGAGCAGTTCTTC CASSLETMDEQFF
16 TRBJ2-6 - TRBD1 TRBV4-3 TGCGCCAGCAGCCAAGACAGGGGGTCTGGGGCCAACGTCCTGACTTTC CASSQDRGSGANVLTF
13 TRBJ1-1 - - TRBV5-1 TGCGCCAGCAGCTTGCGGGGGGGCCTTGAAGCTTTCTTT CASSLRGGLEAFF
17 TRBJ2-4 - TRBD1 TRBV4-1 TGCGCCAGCAGCCAAGAACCCGTCCGGGACAGCAAAAACATTCAGTACTTC CASSQEPVRDSKNIQYF
15 TRBJ2-2 - TRBD2 TRBV7-3 TGTGCCAGCAGTCCTGGACTAGGAACCAGGGGGGAGCTGTTTTTT CASSPGLGTRGELFF
18 TRBJ1-4 - TRBD1 TRBV4-3 TGCGCCAGCAGCCTAACTGCTCCGCGACAGGGAACTAATGAAAAACTGTTTTTT CASSLTAPRQGTNEKLFF
15 TRBJ1-3 - - TRBV7-2 TGTGCCAGCAGCCAATATACAAGCTCTGGAAACACCATATATTTT CASSQYTSSGNTIYF
14 TRBJ2-7 - - TRBV7-2 TGTGCCAGCAGCTTAGCTTCCGTCGCCTACGAGCAGTACTTC CASSLASVAYEQYF
14 TRBJ2-3 - - TRBV5-1 TGCGCCAGCAGCTTGGTTTCTCCCACAGATACGCAGTATTTT CASSLVSPTDTQYF
15 TRBJ1-1 once TRBD1 TRBV12-5 TGTGCTAGTGGCCCACACAGGGGTGTGAACACTGAAGCTTTCTTT CASGPHRGVNTEAFF
15 TRBJ1-2 - - TRBV3-1/TRBV3-2 TGTGCCAGCAGCGCAGGAACAGGGTACACCTATGGCTACACCTTC CASSAGTGYTYGYTF
17 TRBJ2-7 - - TRBV23-1 TGCGCCAGCAGTCAATCGGGGTCGGAGGGGCGATCCTACGAGCAGTACTTC CASSQSGSEGRSYEQYF
14 TRBJ2-7 - TRBD1 TRBV5-1 TGCGCCAGCAGTGGGTACGACAGGGGATACGAGCAGTACTTC CASSGYDRGYEQYF
17 TRBJ1-4 - - TRBV4-2 TGTGCCAGCAGCCCCCTTGGTCAGACTGCAACTAATGAAAAACTGTTTTTT CASSPLGQTATNEKLFF
13 TRBJ1-3 - - TRBV5-1 TGCGCCAGCAGCTTGGGACAGGGAAACACCATATATTTT CASSLGQGNTIYF